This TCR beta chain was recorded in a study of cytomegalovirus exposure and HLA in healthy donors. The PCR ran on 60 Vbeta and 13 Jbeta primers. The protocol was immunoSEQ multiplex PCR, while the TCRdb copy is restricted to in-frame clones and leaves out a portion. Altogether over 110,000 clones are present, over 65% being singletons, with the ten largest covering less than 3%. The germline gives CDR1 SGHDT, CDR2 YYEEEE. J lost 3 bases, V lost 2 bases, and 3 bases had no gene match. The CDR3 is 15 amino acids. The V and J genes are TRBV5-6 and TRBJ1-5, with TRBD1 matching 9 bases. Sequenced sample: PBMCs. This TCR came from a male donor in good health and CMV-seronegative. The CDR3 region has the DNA TGTGCCAGCAGCTTTGGGACAGGGTTCAATCAGCCCCAGCATTTT. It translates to CASSFGTGFNQPQHF.